This is a list of T cell receptor beta chains from one sample in a study of blood T cell repertoires in COVID-19. Method: immunoSEQ multiplex PCR; TCRdb's copy keeps in-frame clones and lacks some. Of about 80,000 clones listed, around 78% are singletons. Sample: peripheral blood. The origin of the receptors is a human donor in a cohort sampled during active COVID-19. The CDR3 runs from the conserved cysteine through the conserved F or W. The D gene is left open where the match is weak. Size tells how often a clone was seen (once, few, many) or the class of an expanded clone, and some rows leave it out.

J: TRBJ2-7; D: -; size: -; V: TRBV25-1; CDR3: CASSEYWQGGTVQYF; DNA: TGTGCCAGCAGTGAATATTGGCAGGGGGGCACGGTGCAGTACTTC
J: TRBJ2-2; D: -; size: many; V: TRBV15; CDR3: CATSRDRRAVGELFF; DNA: TGTGCCACCAGCAGAGATCGCAGGGCCGTCGGGGAGCTGTTTTTT
J: TRBJ2-5; D: TRBD2; size: -; V: TRBV5-6; CDR3: CASSPLAGGGETQYF; DNA: TGTGCCAGCAGCCCGTTAGCGGGAGGTGGAGAGACCCAGTACTTC
J: TRBJ1-1; D: -; size: few; V: TRBV27; CDR3: CASSLDWNTEAFF; DNA: TGTGCCAGCAGTTTGGACTGGAACACTGAAGCTTTCTTT
J: TRBJ1-3; D: -; size: -; V: TRBV19; CDR3: CASSWGEQRNTIYF; DNA: TGTGCCAGTAGTTGGGGGGAACAAAGGAACACCATATATTTT
J: TRBJ2-4; D: TRBD2; size: -; V: TRBV2; CDR3: CASSEIAGGKNIQYF; DNA: TGTGCCAGCAGTGAAATAGCGGGGGGAAAAAACATTCAGTACTTC
J: TRBJ1-1; D: -; size: once; V: TRBV15; CDR3: CATSSGLEREAFF; DNA: TGTGCCACCAGCAGCGGACTGGAGAGGGAAGCTTTCTTT
J: TRBJ2-2; D: TRBD1; size: -; V: TRBV4-1; CDR3: CASSHLQGADTGELFF; DNA: TGCGCCAGCAGCCACCTACAGGGGGCAGACACCGGGGAGCTGTTTTTT
J: TRBJ1-3; D: -; size: -; V: TRBV28; CDR3: CASGPPGQGVNTIYF; DNA: TGTGCCAGCGGACCGCCCGGCCAGGGTGTAAACACCATATATTTT
J: TRBJ1-1; D: -; size: -; V: TRBV10-3; CDR3: CAISVGENTEAFF; DNA: TGTGCCATCAGTGTAGGAGAGAACACTGAAGCTTTCTTT
J: TRBJ2-3; D: TRBD2; size: few; V: TRBV6-5; CDR3: CASSSRTSSSTDTQYF; DNA: TGTGCCAGCAGTTCGCGGACTAGCTCGAGCACAGATACGCAGTATTTT
J: TRBJ2-2; D: TRBD1; size: -; V: TRBV24-1; CDR3: CATSDRTSDRENPGELFF; DNA: TGTGCCACCAGTGATCGCACCTCGGACAGGGAGAACCCCGGGGAGCTGTTTTTT
J: TRBJ1-1; D: -; size: -; V: TRBV11-2; CDR3: CASSWTHGDTEAFF; DNA: TGTGCCAGCAGCTGGACTCATGGGGACACTGAAGCTTTCTTT
J: TRBJ2-7; D: -; size: -; V: TRBV9; CDR3: CASSPMGGPSYEQYF; DNA: TGTGCCAGCAGCCCCATGGGGGGGCCATCCTACGAGCAGTACTTC
J: TRBJ2-3; D: TRBD2; size: -; V: TRBV5-4; CDR3: CASSLAGGGFTDTQYF; DNA: TGTGCCAGCAGCTTGGCGGGGGGGGGTTTCACAGATACGCAGTATTTT
J: TRBJ1-5; D: -; size: -; V: TRBV19; CDR3: CASSRRQRNQPQHF; DNA: TGTGCCAGTAGTAGGAGACAGCGCAATCAGCCCCAGCATTTT
J: TRBJ2-7; D: -; size: -; V: TRBV19; CDR3: CASSSGVFGIEQYF; DNA: TGTGCCAGTAGTTCCGGGGTATTCGGTATCGAGCAGTACTTC
J: TRBJ1-1; D: -; size: -; V: TRBV5-6; CDR3: CASSLRTVEAFF; DNA: TGTGCCAGCAGCTTGAGGACAGTTGAAGCTTTCTTT
J: TRBJ1-1; D: TRBD1; size: -; V: TRBV11-3; CDR3: CASSNQGAEAFF; DNA: TGTGCCAGCAGCAACCAGGGGGCTGAAGCTTTCTTT
J: TRBJ2-2; D: TRBD1; size: -; V: TRBV4-3; CDR3: CASSRDRGNTGELFF; DNA: TGCGCCAGCAGCCGGGACAGGGGAAACACCGGGGAGCTGTTTTTT
J: TRBJ1-2; D: -; size: -; V: TRBV10-3; CDR3: CAISEADSPTNYGYTF; DNA: TGTGCCATCAGTGAGGCTGACAGTCCTACTAACTATGGCTACACCTTC
J: TRBJ1-2; D: -; size: -; V: TRBV10-3; CDR3: CAISDRGNYGYTF; DNA: TGTGCCATCAGTGACCGGGGGAACTATGGCTACACCTTC
J: TRBJ2-7; D: TRBD2; size: -; V: TRBV5-6; CDR3: CASSLPRGGSDEQYF; DNA: TGTGCCAGCAGCCTGCCCCGGGGAGGGAGCGACGAGCAGTACTTC
J: TRBJ2-3; D: -; size: -; V: TRBV7-8; CDR3: CASSLGVENEQYF; DNA: TGTGCCAGCAGCTTAGGGGTGGAGAACGAGCAGTATTTT
J: TRBJ2-3; D: TRBD1; size: -; V: TRBV7-2; CDR3: CASSFTGQGTDTQYF; DNA: TGTGCCAGCAGCTTTACGGGACAGGGGACAGATACGCAGTATTTT
J: TRBJ2-1; D: TRBD1; size: -; V: TRBV11-1; CDR3: CASSTGQVQFF; DNA: TGTGCCAGCAGCACGGGACAGGTGCAGTTCTTC
J: TRBJ1-2; D: -; size: -; V: TRBV7-3; CDR3: CASSYGHGNYGYTF; DNA: TGTGCCAGCAGCTATGGACATGGCAACTATGGCTACACCTTC
J: TRBJ1-2; D: -; size: -; V: TRBV6-5; CDR3: CASSYTYGGTYGYTF; DNA: TGTGCCAGCAGTTACACCTACGGAGGGACCTATGGCTACACCTTC
J: TRBJ1-2; D: TRBD1; size: few; V: TRBV19; CDR3: CASTRTGPYGYTF; DNA: TGTGCCAGTACGAGGACAGGGCCCTATGGCTACACCTTC
J: TRBJ1-5; D: -; size: -; V: TRBV2; CDR3: CASSDVAPGQPQHF; DNA: TGTGCCAGCAGTGACGTGGCCCCGGGGCAGCCCCAGCATTTT
J: TRBJ2-5; D: -; size: -; V: TRBV19; CDR3: CASSFTGKETQYF; DNA: TGTGCCAGTAGTTTCACAGGGAAGGAGACCCAGTACTTC
J: TRBJ2-3; D: -; size: -; V: TRBV29-1; CDR3: CSVVEQVSTDTQYF; DNA: TGCAGCGTTGTAGAGCAGGTGTCCACAGATACGCAGTATTTT
J: TRBJ1-3; D: -; size: -; V: TRBV9; CDR3: CASSVFTSSGNTIYF; DNA: TGTGCCAGCAGCGTATTCACATCCTCTGGAAACACCATATATTTT
J: TRBJ1-2; D: -; size: -; V: TRBV5-4; CDR3: CASSPDSNYGYTF; DNA: TGTGCCAGCAGCCCTGACAGTAACTATGGCTACACCTTC
J: TRBJ2-1; D: TRBD2; size: -; V: TRBV7-9; CDR3: CASSLERLAGVNEQFF; DNA: TGTGCCAGCAGCTTAGAAAGGCTAGCGGGGGTCAATGAGCAGTTCTTC
J: TRBJ1-4; D: -; size: -; V: TRBV19; CDR3: CASSTTLQGWANEKLFF; DNA: TGTGCCAGTAGTACTACACTCCAGGGTTGGGCAAATGAAAAACTGTTTTTT
J: TRBJ1-4; D: -; size: -; V: TRBV6-1; CDR3: CASSEAPRSNEKLFF; DNA: TGTGCCAGCAGTGAAGCGCCCCGGAGCAATGAAAAACTGTTTTTT
J: TRBJ2-7; D: TRBD2; size: many; V: TRBV7-9; CDR3: CASSLASSGGAVEQYF; DNA: TGTGCCAGCAGCTTAGCATCTAGCGGGGGGGCCGTCGAGCAGTACTTC
J: TRBJ2-7; D: -; size: -; V: TRBV14; CDR3: CASSQSQGPEFNSHEQYF; DNA: TGTGCCAGCAGCCAGAGTCAGGGCCCCGAGTTCAATTCCCACGAGCAGTACTTC
J: TRBJ2-7; D: -; size: many; V: TRBV9; CDR3: CASSPGLRGEQYF; DNA: TGTGCCAGCAGCCCGGGACTCCGAGGCGAGCAGTACTTC
J: TRBJ2-7; D: TRBD2; size: -; V: TRBV27; CDR3: CASSFSGTHEQYF; DNA: TGTGCCAGCAGTTTCAGCGGGACCCACGAGCAGTACTTC
J: TRBJ2-7; D: TRBD1; size: -; V: TRBV5-4; CDR3: CASSGRDRVSYEQYF; DNA: TGTGCCAGCAGCGGCCGGGACAGGGTCTCCTACGAGCAGTACTTC
J: TRBJ2-7; D: TRBD1; size: -; V: TRBV28; CDR3: CASSDRTGAYEQYF; DNA: TGTGCCAGCAGTGATCGGACAGGGGCCTACGAGCAGTACTTC
J: TRBJ2-1; D: TRBD2; size: -; V: TRBV27; CDR3: CASSTRLAGGNEQFF; DNA: TGTGCCAGCAGTACCCGACTAGCGGGGGGCAATGAGCAGTTCTTC
J: TRBJ1-5; D: -; size: -; V: TRBV19; CDR3: CASSLYNQPQHF; DNA: TGTGCCAGTAGTCTCTATAATCAGCCCCAGCATTTT
J: TRBJ1-1; D: -; size: few; V: TRBV7-3; CDR3: CASSRAGGSTEAFF; DNA: TGTGCCAGCAGCCGGGCCGGGGGTAGCACTGAAGCTTTCTTT
J: TRBJ2-1; D: -; size: -; V: TRBV9; CDR3: CASSYGNRGEQFF; DNA: TGTGCCAGCAGCTACGGGAATCGTGGTGAGCAGTTCTTC
J: TRBJ2-2; D: -; size: -; V: TRBV10-3; CDR3: CAISEEAIRDTGELFF; DNA: TGTGCCATCAGTGAAGAGGCAATACGGGACACCGGGGAGCTGTTTTTT
J: TRBJ2-2; D: -; size: once; V: TRBV6-6; CDR3: CASSGARRELFF; DNA: TGTGCCAGCAGTGGGGCCCGGCGGGAGCTGTTTTTT
J: TRBJ2-1; D: TRBD2; size: -; V: TRBV6-6; CDR3: CASSSTAGTSGGTLLTSSYNEQFF; DNA: TGTGCCAGCAGCTCCACCGCCGGGACTAGCGGGGGGACACTTCTCACCAGCTCCTACAATGAGCAGTTCTTC
J: TRBJ1-5; D: TRBD1; size: -; V: TRBV6-2/TRBV6-3; CDR3: CASRPYRDRGEQPQHF; DNA: TGTGCCAGCAGACCTTACCGGGACAGGGGGGAGCAGCCCCAGCATTTT
J: TRBJ2-3; D: TRBD1; size: few; V: TRBV6-5; CDR3: CASSITGDMTDTQYF; DNA: TGTGCCAGCAGTATCACAGGGGATATGACAGATACGCAGTATTTT
J: TRBJ2-3; D: -; size: -; V: TRBV11-3; CDR3: CASSRWGADTQYF; DNA: TGTGCCAGCAGCCGGTGGGGGGCAGATACGCAGTATTTT
J: TRBJ2-2; D: TRBD1; size: -; V: TRBV6-2/TRBV6-3; CDR3: CASSYGTGGVGELFF; DNA: TGTGCCAGCAGTTACGGGACAGGGGGTGTCGGGGAGCTGTTTTTT
J: TRBJ2-5; D: TRBD1; size: -; V: TRBV6-2/TRBV6-3; CDR3: CASSYPGAGQGGETQYF; DNA: TGTGCCAGCAGTTACCCGGGGGCGGGACAGGGAGGAGAGACCCAGTACTTC
J: TRBJ2-5; D: TRBD1; size: -; V: TRBV3-1/TRBV3-2; CDR3: CASSPRTGGFETQYF; DNA: TGTGCCAGCAGCCCCAGGACAGGGGGTTTTGAGACCCAGTACTTC
J: TRBJ2-1; D: -; size: -; V: TRBV9; CDR3: CASSAGTSREQFF; DNA: TGTGCCAGCAGCGCCGGGACTTCGAGGGAGCAGTTCTTC